The rows below give T cell receptor beta chains drawn from one sample of a study of T cells expressing NK-cell markers. TCRdb re-called the 5' RACE reads; one entry per CDR3 protein, DNA not given. This sample contains approximately 170,000 distinct CDR3 sequences. The specimen sequenced was blood T cells: a sorted CD56 or NKG2C T cell subset, CD4+ or CD8+ T cells, or bulk PBMC T cells (not recorded which). The receptors were gathered from a man aged 18 to 69 in good health. CDR3s include the opening cysteine and the closing phenylalanine or tryptophan.

j_call v_call cdr3_aa
TRBJ2-1 TRBV25-1 CASTVGVYEQFF
TRBJ2-7 TRBV4-2 CASSQVILAGESSYEQYF
TRBJ1-6 TRBV6-1 CASSERRARNSPLHF
TRBJ2-1 TRBV29-1 CSVEDFGGAYNEQFF
TRBJ2-1 TRBV4-1 CASSQSPGTPYNEQFF
TRBJ1-2 TRBV9 CASSPPGSSGYGYTF
TRBJ2-7 TRBV7-9 CASSPPGTSPQQYF
TRBJ2-2 TRBV4-1 CASSLHTSSGELFF
TRBJ2-7 TRBV15 CATSPDRSIYEQYF
TRBJ1-6 TRBV2 CASKPRGLNSPLHF
TRBJ2-7 TRBV3-1 CASSQYGGEKYF
TRBJ1-2 TRBV29-1 CSVPDREDYGYTF
TRBJ2-1 TRBV7-3 CASNSPDRNEQFF
TRBJ2-2 TRBV27 CASTRDRGFGGELFF
TRBJ1-2 TRBV30 CAWSQGHPKSYGYTF
TRBJ1-1 TRBV29-1 CSVGQVNRGLEAFF
TRBJ2-1 TRBV9 CASSVALLAGPYNEQFF
TRBJ2-2 TRBV2 CASSVQVRGELFF
TRBJ2-5 TRBV7-9 CASSILTSGDQETQYF
TRBJ2-1 TRBV2 CASSEEGAGAEQFF
TRBJ2-1 TRBV28 CASSLTGTAIYNEQFF
TRBJ2-1 TRBV24-1 CATSRDSSYNEQFF
TRBJ1-3 TRBV19 CASPRQTGNTIYF
TRBJ2-7 TRBV19 CASSISQGGEQYF
TRBJ2-7 TRBV4-1 CASSPPVGGNYEQYF
TRBJ2-1 TRBV19 CASSIDITSGSYNEQFF
TRBJ2-2 TRBV6-1 CASSRTDTSGGELFF
TRBJ2-1 TRBV12-3/TRBV12-4 CASGALRDEQFF
TRBJ1-1 TRBV19 CASSPTRDTEAFF
TRBJ2-3 TRBV5-4 CASYRGADTQYF
TRBJ1-2 TRBV4-2 CASSQKGRSYGYTF
TRBJ2-5 TRBV7-6 CASSPNKDSQETQYF
TRBJ2-2 TRBV12-3/TRBV12-4 CATRWQLNTGELFF
TRBJ2-3 TRBV11-1 CASSLEDSPDTQYF
TRBJ2-5 TRBV6-1 CASSEGVIAGVIQYF
TRBJ2-1 TRBV29-1 CSVEDTRGVSSYNEQFF
TRBJ2-3 TRBV20-1 CSAPAGARDTQYF
TRBJ2-3 TRBV11-2 CASSPTGSGGDTQYF
TRBJ1-2 TRBV3-1 CASSQEDTGGTSNYGYTF
TRBJ1-1 TRBV7-8 CASSPGGVPEAFF
TRBJ2-6 TRBV5-1 CASSWNRGANVLTF
TRBJ2-7 TRBV6-2/TRBV6-3 CASSDGIEQYF
TRBJ2-1 TRBV6-1 CASSEGGGGSDEQFF
TRBJ2-5 TRBV15 CATSRDRATRGETQYF